This T cell receptor beta chain was profiled in a study of T-cell reconstitution after alpha-beta-depleted transplantation in children. Study outcomes and limitations: Reportedly, only several hundred clones from non-depleted graft cells drove alpha-beta T-cell counts at about two months. T-cell counts and diversity were attributed mostly to newly produced T cells one year after transplant. Recipient T cells and thymic progenitors that survived were the source of the high TCRbeta diversity seen at day 60 in some patients.

Deletions cut 5 bases from V and 5 bases from J, with 15 bases between. CDR1 is SSHAT and CDR2 is FNYEAQ in the germline V gene (reference sequence). This CDR3 spans 14 amino acids. There are many counts of this clonotype. Its antigen is as yet unknown. Unique molecular identifiers were used to barcode this TCRbeta library. TCRdb reprocessed the PCR reads via MiXCR and lists one record per CDR3 protein. The repertoire holds around 490,000 distinct CDR3 sequences, over 10% seen once, with around 15% in the top ten. The receptor comes from a female patient aged 2 to 10 who had a stem cell transplant for aplastic anemia, so the T cells may come from the graft donor. The sample in question was PBMCs, mostly from graft donor cells, obtained 180 days after TCRalphabeta/CD19-depleted stem cell transplant. This chain joins TRBV7-7 and TRBJ2-5; D is perhaps TRBD1 (6 bases). The CDR3: CASSGRGMGETQYF. CDR3 DNA sequence: TGTGCCAGCAGCGGCAGGGGAATGGGGGAGACCCAGTACTTC.